This TCR beta chain came from a study of blood T cell repertoires in COVID-19. Study as a whole: The United States, Italy and Spain were the sources of the acute and convalescent COVID-19 samples. Sources were T cells, B-cell-depleted T cells, or PBMCs; the material itself was cDNA or gDNA.

Clones were sequenced by immunoSEQ multiplex PCR, and TCRdb holds only the in-frame ones, with some missing. The sample carries fewer than 200,000 clones, about 90% recorded once. Participant ages covered roughly 18 to 90 years across about two dozen US areas. The TCR originated in a human donor with acute COVID-19. The donor label of this sample is uncertain. The sample consisted of PBMCs or T cells enriched from blood (not recorded which).

The CDR3 coding sequence is TGTGCCAGCAGCTTAGGGGCGGTGGGCACAGATACGCAGTATTTT. This sequence encodes CASSLGAVGTDTQYF. The V gene is TRBV7-3, the J gene TRBJ2-3; D may be TRBD1 (5 bases). The CDR3 runs 15 residues. Germline assignment: CDR1 SGHTA and CDR2 FQGTGA. V lost 2 bases and J 1 base, leaving 10 bases between the germline ends.